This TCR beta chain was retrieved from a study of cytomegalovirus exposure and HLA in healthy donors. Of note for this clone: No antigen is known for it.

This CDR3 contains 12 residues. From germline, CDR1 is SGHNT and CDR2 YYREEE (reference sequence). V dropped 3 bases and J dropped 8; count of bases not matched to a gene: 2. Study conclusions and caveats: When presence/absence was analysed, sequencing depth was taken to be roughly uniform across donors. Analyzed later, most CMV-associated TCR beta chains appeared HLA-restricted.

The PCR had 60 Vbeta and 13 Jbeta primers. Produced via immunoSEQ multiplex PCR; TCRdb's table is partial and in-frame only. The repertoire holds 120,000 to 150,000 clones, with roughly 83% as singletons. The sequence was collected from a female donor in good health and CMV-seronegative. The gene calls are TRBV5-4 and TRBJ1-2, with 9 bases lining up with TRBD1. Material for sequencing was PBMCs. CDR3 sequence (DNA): TGTGCCAGCAGCTGGACAGGGGAAGGCTACACCTTC. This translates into CASSWTGEGYTF.